Listed here are 32 T cell receptor beta chains from one sample, sequenced in a study of OX40 agonist ivuxolimab in advanced cancers. The protocol was immunoSEQ multiplex PCR, while the TCRdb copy is restricted to in-frame clones and leaves out a portion. The sample records about 82,000 clones, over 75% being singletons. The sample was CD4+ or CD8+ T cells sorted from blood, taken in a trial of the OX40 agonist ivuxolimab. Every receptor here comes from an adult with an advanced solid tumor such as melanoma, head and neck, liver or kidney cancer.

This clone has only one observation. Here the CDR3 reads CASSMGLVNTGELFF. As DNA, the CDR3 is TGTGCCAGCAGTATGGGACTAGTTAACACCGGGGAGCTGTTTTTT. The genes are TRBV27 and TRBJ2-2; 8 bases agree with TRBD2. V dropped 5 bases and J dropped 2; count of bases not matched to a gene: 4. The germline gives CDR1 MNHEY, CDR2 SMNVEV (reference sequence). This CDR3 comprises 15 residues.

This chain uses TRBV7-3 with TRBJ2-1; D might be TRBD1 (5 bases). V was cut by 4 bases and J by 10 bases, with 17 bases left in between. This CDR3 has 14 amino acids. Germline loops: CDR1 SGHTA, CDR2 FQGTGA. The CDR3 protein is CASSSDLKGREQFF. CDR3 bases: TGTGCCAGCAGCTCCGACCTCAAGGGGCGCGAGCAGTTCTTC.

CDR3: CASSFDRRLAGNNEQFF. As DNA, the CDR3 is TGTGCCAGCAGCTTTGACAGGCGACTAGCGGGAAACAATGAGCAGTTCTTC. The chain uses TRBV7-9 and TRBJ2-1; TRBD2 aligns across 11 bases. V lost 3 bases, J lost 5 bases, and 9 bases stayed unmatched. The CDR3 has 17 amino acids. The V gene's germline CDR1 is SEHNR and CDR2 FQNEAQ (reference sequence).

The CDR3 DNA reads as TGTGCCAGCAGCTCACAGGGAATTAGCAATCAGCCCCAGCATTTT. Protein: CASSSQGISNQPQHF. This sequence joins TRBV5-8 and TRBJ1-5; a possible D gene is TRBD1 (6 bases). Looked up from germline, CDR1 is SGHTS and CDR2 is YDEGEE. The germline V and J ends were trimmed by 3 bases and 0 bases, with 10 bases remaining between them. CDR3 size: 15 residues.

This chain connects TRBV30 to TRBJ1-5, with 7 nucleotides matching TRBD1. This CDR3 has 13 residues. Germline CDR1 GTSNPN, CDR2 SVGIG (reference sequence). J gave up 6 bases and V 0 bases, and 2 bases lay outside the gene matches. The CDR3 loop reads CAWSVTGSQPQHF. The CDR3 nucleotides read TGTGCCTGGAGTGTGACAGGGAGTCAGCCCCAGCATTTT.

The chain carries TRBV28 and TRBJ2-7, with TRBD1 matching over 10 bases. The CDR3 consists of 15 residues. After removal of 1 base from V and 2 bases from J, the junction contained 2 bases not matched to a gene. Germline V CDR1 and CDR2: MDHEN, SYDVKM. The CDR3 nucleotides read TGTGCCAGCAGTTTATCGGGGACAGGGGCCTACGAGCAGTACTTC. Translating gives CASSLSGTGAYEQYF. Complete variable domain (other parts from reference TRBV28 and TRBJ2-7): DVKVTQSSRYLVKRTGEKVFLECVQDMDHENMFWYRQDPGLGLRLIYFSYDVKMKEKGDIPEGYSVSREKKERFSLILESASTNQTSMYLCASSLSGTGAYEQYFGPGTRLTVT.

The chain carries TRBV5-1 and TRBJ1-2, with D possibly being TRBD1 (5 bases). This CDR3 is 13 amino acids long. Trimming cost V 0 bases and J 6 bases, with 9 bases left between them. Per germline, CDR1 SGHRS and CDR2 YFSETQ. The CDR3, as DNA: TGCGCCAGCAGCTTGGAGGGGATAAATGGCTACACCTTC. This encodes CASSLEGINGYTF.

This sequence joins TRBV5-1 and TRBJ2-2; TRBD2 matches at 14 bases. The CDR3 covers 16 residues. Germline V gene data show CDR1 as SGHRS and CDR2 as YFSETQ. With 7 bases clipped from V and 2 bases from J, the junction kept 4 bases outside the gene matches. The DNA for the CDR3 is TGCGCCAGCCGACTAGCGGGAGGGCCAAACACCGGGGAGCTGTTTTTT. Protein product: CASRLAGGPNTGELFF.

This clone was seen just once. This chain uses TRBV19 with TRBJ2-2; the D is unclear. This CDR3 region has 13 residues. V lost 3 bases, J lost 0 bases, and 2 bases lay in between. Germline lookup yields CDR1 LNHDA and CDR2 SQIVND (reference sequence). CDR3 protein: CASSMTNTGELFF. In DNA, the CDR3 is TGTGCCAGTAGTATGACGAACACCGGGGAGCTGTTTTTT.

V gene TRBV6-5 combines with J gene TRBJ1-3, with D possibly matching TRBD1 (5 bases). Germline values: CDR1 MNHEY, CDR2 SVGAGI. Trimming took off 2 bases at V and 0 bases at J, with 8 bases between the two ends. The CDR3 runs to 15 residues. The chain's CDR3 is CASSYGTASGNTIYF. The CDR3 DNA reads as TGTGCCAGCAGTTACGGGACGGCCTCTGGAAACACCATATATTTT.

The chain couples TRBV5-5 to TRBJ1-5; possible D gene TRBD1, 6 bases. The V and J ends lost 0 bases and 3 bases respectively, with 7 bases between them. The CDR3 has 14 amino acids. The germline V gene has CDR1 SGHKS and CDR2 YYEKEE (reference sequence). In DNA form, the CDR3 reads TGTGCCAGCAGCTTGGACAGGGTCAATCAGCCCCAGCATTTT. It is translated as CASSLDRVNQPQHF.

The V gene is TRBV5-6, the J gene TRBJ2-1; TRBD1 matches at 7 bases. Germline CDR1 SGHDT, CDR2 YYEEEE. The CDR3 is 17 residues long. With V trimmed by 2 bases and J by 9 bases, 17 bases remained unmatched. Here the CDR3 reads CASSFGTDAFLRGEQFF. The CDR3 coding sequence is TGTGCCAGCAGCTTTGGGACAGACGCCTTCCTGCGCGGTGAGCAGTTCTTC.

The chain is built from TRBV5-4 and TRBJ2-5; TRBD1 matches 8 bases. V gave up 3 bases and J gave up 5 bases; unmatched junction bases: 12. The V gene's germline CDR1 is SGHNT and CDR2 YYREEE (reference sequence). The CDR3 is made up of 16 amino acids. The CDR3 protein is CASSSGAQGAAETQYF. CDR3 DNA sequence: TGTGCCAGCAGCTCCGGGGCCCAGGGGGCTGCGGAGACCCAGTACTTC.

The chain couples TRBV7-2 to TRBJ1-1; TRBD1 agrees at 9 bases. V was clipped by 5 bases and J by 10 bases; unmatched bases: 5. The CDR3 covers 12 residues. Germline lookup yields CDR1 SGHTA and CDR2 FQGNSA. CDR3 region: CASSVGQGRAFF. As DNA, the CDR3 is TGTGCCAGCAGCGTAGGACAGGGGCGAGCTTTCTTT.

This chain connects TRBV10-3 to TRBJ2-3, with TRBD2 matching over 8 bases. V gave up 4 bases and J gave up 4 bases; unmatched junction bases: 7. Germline loops: CDR1 ENHRY, CDR2 SYGVKD. The length of the CDR3 is 15 residues. The CDR3 region is CAISVGREVADTQYF. The CDR3 coding sequence is TGTGCCATCAGTGTCGGGCGGGAGGTCGCAGATACGCAGTATTTT.

The chain is built from TRBV5-8 and TRBJ2-5, with 7 bases identical to TRBD1. The germline gives CDR1 SGHTS, CDR2 YDEGEE. J lost 3 bases, V lost 4 bases, and 9 bases had no gene match. The CDR3 is 15 residues long. The CDR3 spells CASSQAGTAKETQYF. The CDR3 DNA reads as TGTGCCAGCAGCCAAGCCGGGACAGCCAAAGAGACCCAGTACTTC. The entire variable domain, with the rest obtained from reference TRBV5-8 and TRBJ2-5, is as follows: EAGVTQSPTHLIKTRGQQATLRCSPISGHTSVYWYQQALGLGLQFLLWYDEGEERNRGNFPPRFSGRQFPNYSSELNVNALELEDSALYLCASSQAGTAKETQYFGPGTRLLVL.

This clone has only a few counts. The CDR3 bases are TGCGCCAGCAGCCCGGACAGGGGCCCTACCTACGAGCAGTACTTC. Translating it yields CASSPDRGPTYEQYF. The chain joins TRBV4-1 to TRBJ2-7; 9 bases fit TRBD1. Germline V gives CDR1 MGHRA, CDR2 YSYEKL. V shed 4 bases, J shed 2 bases, and the junction held 6 bases outside the gene matches. The CDR3 covers 15 residues.

The gene calls are TRBV6-1 and TRBJ2-7; perhaps TRBD1 as D (5 bases). V gave up 5 bases and J gave up 0 bases, with 11 bases separating them. The germline CDR1 and CDR2 sequences are MNHNS and SASEGT. This CDR3 is 14 amino acids long. The CDR3 DNA follows: TGTGCCAGCAGTAAACAGGAAATCTCCTACGAGCAGTACTTC. Translating gives CASSKQEISYEQYF.

The chain uses TRBV10-1 and TRBJ2-7, with 11 bases lining up with TRBD1. The junction had 13 bases not matched to a gene; V was cut back by 3 bases and J by 3 bases. Germline CDR1 is WNHNN and CDR2 is SYGVQD (reference sequence). The CDR3 spans 18 residues. CDR3 coding DNA: TGCGCCAGCAGTGAACCGGGACAGGGGGTTTCATCCGACTACGAGCAGTACTTC. Protein product: CASSEPGQGVSSDYEQYF.

V gene TRBV14 combines with J gene TRBJ2-1, with D perhaps TRBD1 (6 bases). Trimming cost V 1 base and J 9 bases, with 10 bases left between them. Germline CDR1 and CDR2: SGHDN and FVKESK. The CDR3 consists of 13 residues. Here the CDR3 DNA reads TGTGCCAGCAGCCAAGCAGGGGCGGGTGAGCAGTTCTTC. Its protein product is CASSQAGAGEQFF.

The chain links TRBV4-2 to TRBJ2-5; D is uncertain. The DNA end is more similar to TRBJ2-7, so the J call may be wrong. The CDR3 consists of 15 residues. The germline CDR1 and CDR2 sequences are LGHNA and YNFKEQ. The CDR3 reads CASSQDRVASYEQYF. CDR3 DNA: TGTGCCAGCAGCCAAGATCGGGTAGCCTCCTACGAGCAGTACTTC.

The chain links TRBV5-1 to TRBJ2-3; perhaps TRBD1 as D (5 bases). The V gene lost 0 bases and the J gene lost 2 bases, with 7 bases spanning the gap. This CDR3 spans 14 amino acids. CDR1 is SGHRS, CDR2 YFSETQ, per germline. The CDR3 region has the DNA TGCGCCAGCAGCTTGGAAGGGGACACAGATACGCAGTATTTT. Translating it yields CASSLEGDTDTQYF. The complete variable domain, with remaining parts taken from reference TRBV5-1 and TRBJ2-3, reads KAGVTQTPRYLIKTRGQQVTLSCSPISGHRSVSWYQQTPGQGLQFLFEYFSETQRNKGNFPGRFSGRQFSNSRSEMNVSTLELGDSALYLCASSLEGDTDTQYFGPGTRLTVL.

Comments on this clone: Given a much more abundant clone one base away, this may be a read error. The chain has TRBV5-4 and TRBJ1-2, with D maybe TRBD1 (6 bases). Trimming removed 1 base at V and 0 bases at J, with 7 bases between. Per the germline V gene, CDR1 is SGHNT and CDR2 is YYREEE (reference sequence). There are 14 residues in the CDR3. The CDR3 loop reads CASSLWTANYGYTF. The DNA of the CDR3 is TGTGCCAGCAGCTTGTGGACAGCTAACTATGGCTACACCTTC.

V is TRBV30 and J is TRBJ2-5, with 7 bases aligning to TRBD2. This CDR3 spans 15 amino acids. Germline V gene data show CDR1 as GTSNPN and CDR2 as SVGIG (reference sequence). The V segment lost 0 bases and the J segment 4 bases; nucleotides outside the gene matches: 8. In DNA form, the CDR3 reads TGTGCCTGGAGTGTTTCGGGGGGAAAGGGAGAGACCCAGTACTTC. Protein: CAWSVSGGKGETQYF.

CDR3 nucleotides: TGTGCCAGCAACAGGAGGCTAGCGGTCTACGAGCAGTACTTC. Its translation is CASNRRLAVYEQYF. The chain uses TRBV12-1 and TRBJ2-7; no check of the table's D call, TRBD2, against the DNA was made. TRBV12-1 is listed as a pseudogene. The CDR3 runs to 14 residues.

Written as DNA, the CDR3 is TGTGCCAGCTCGGGTAGCTATGGCTACACCTTC. This gives the protein CASSGSYGYTF. The V call is TRBV28, the J call TRBJ1-2; D ambiguous. V lost 8 bases and J 4 bases, leaving 8 bases between the germline ends. The CDR3 consists of 11 residues. CDR1 MDHEN and CDR2 SYDVKM come from the germline V gene.

The J gene is TRBJ2-2, the V gene TRBV18; TRBD1 matches 8 bases. The trim removed 0 bases at V and 3 bases at J, leaving 6 bases unmatched. Germline CDR1 is KGHSH and CDR2 is LQKENI. This CDR3 comprises 17 residues. CDR3 loop: CASSPPGTGGYTGELFF. CDR3 bases: TGTGCCAGCTCACCACCGGGAACAGGGGGATACACCGGGGAGCTGTTTTTT.

This sequence joins TRBV4-3 and TRBJ1-1; 7 bases fit TRBD1. Trimming took 6 bases from V and 0 from J; bases not matched to a gene: 7. CDR1 and CDR2 (germline): LGHNA, YSLEER. The CDR3 totals 15 residues. The chain's CDR3 is CASRLRGAVNTEAFF. The CDR3 DNA reads as TGCGCCAGCAGGCTCAGGGGGGCGGTGAACACTGAAGCTTTCTTT.

V and J are TRBV10-1 and TRBJ1-6; D ambiguous. The CDR3 covers 13 residues. V shed 2 bases and J shed 14 bases, with 13 bases lying between them. CDR1 is WNHNN, CDR2 SYGVQD, per germline (reference sequence). The CDR3 reads CASSEPVDGTLHF. The CDR3 coding sequence is TGCGCCAGCAGTGAGCCCGTTGATGGCACCCTCCACTTT.

This rearrangement joins TRBV18 to TRBJ2-3; perhaps TRBD1 as D (5 bases). Germline CDR1 and CDR2: KGHSH and LQKENI. Trimming stripped 2 bases from V and 4 bases from J, with 10 bases between. The CDR3 contains 14 residues. CDR3 protein: CASSPMGLADTQYF. The CDR3 nucleotides read TGTGCCAGCTCACCAATGGGGCTCGCAGATACGCAGTATTTT.

The rearrangement uses TRBV5-1 and TRBJ2-6; no reliable D call. This CDR3 contains 15 residues. With 0 bases removed from V and 2 bases from J, the gap between germline ends came to 6 bases. CDR1 is SGHRS and CDR2 is YFSETQ in the germline V gene. In nucleotides, the CDR3 is TGCGCCAGCAGCTTGGTGGCCACTGGGGCCAACGTCCTGACTTTC. Translated, it gives CASSLVATGANVLTF.

V usage is TRBV21-1 and J usage is TRBJ2-7. TRBV21-1 is recorded as a pseudogene. The CDR3 runs to 16 residues. The CDR3 DNA is TGTGCCAGCAGCAAAGATTCCCGGCAGGAGACCTACGAGCAGTACTTC. This sequence encodes CASSKDSRQETYEQYF.